This TCR beta chain was documented in a study of T cell changes during pregnancy in multiple sclerosis. The V gene's germline CDR1 is MDHEN and CDR2 SYDVKM. V was clipped by 6 bases and J by 3 bases; unmatched bases: 9. The CDR3 consists of 16 residues. Some clones are missing from TCRdb's copy, which holds only in-frame ones; the method was immunoSEQ multiplex PCR. The table shows roughly 100,000 clones, with 90% to 95% occurring only once. V and J are TRBV28 and TRBJ2-1, with 9 bases matching TRBD1. The material was peripheral blood, obtained after pregnancy. The receptor's source is a female donor in good health, enrolled as a control in a pregnancy study. CDR3 region: CASSSGQGKNYNEQFF. The CDR3 region has the DNA TGTGCCAGCAGCTCGGGACAGGGTAAAAACTACAATGAGCAGTTCTTC.